This is a list of T cell receptor beta chains from one sample in a study of T cells in Graves' hyperthyroidism and ophthalmopathy. From the multiplex PCR reads, TCRdb called clonotypes with MiXCR, one entry per CDR3 protein. In the table there are roughly 500,000 distinct CDR3 sequences, 46% of which are singletons. The sample consisted of peripheral blood or thyroid tissue (not recorded which). These receptors all stem from an adult woman with Graves' disease, either hyperthyroidism or ophthalmopathy (not recorded which). Each CDR3 is given with its conserved first and last residue. The D gene is left open where the match is weak. Only some rows state a clone size, as once, few, many or a class for expanded clones.

>13|TRBV29-1|NA|many|TRBJ1-2
CSVGGPASMGYTF
TGCAGCGTTGGGGGCCCTGCTTCTATGGGCTACACCTTC
>13|TRBV9|NA|NA|TRBJ1-2
CASSAGITTGYTF
TGTGCCAGCAGCGCCGGGATTACGACCGGCTACACCTTC
>17|TRBV6-1|NA|few|TRBJ1-5
CASSEALPVYSNQPQHF
TGTGCCAGCAGTGAAGCTCTTCCGGTGTATAGCAATCAGCCCCAGCATTTT
>13|TRBV12-5|NA|many|TRBJ1-1
CASGLTITGEAFF
TGTGCTAGTGGTTTAACGATCACTGGCGAAGCTTTCTTT
>17|TRBV7-9|TRBD2|NA|TRBJ2-5
CASSPTVLAGRQETQYF
TGTGCCAGCAGCCCGACCGTCCTAGCGGGAAGACAAGAGACCCAGTACTTC
>17|TRBV7-3|NA|many|TRBJ2-6
CASSRDVGHSGANVLTF
TGTGCCAGCAGCCGGGACGTGGGGCACTCTGGGGCCAACGTCCTGACTTTC
>15|TRBV20-1|NA|NA|TRBJ2-2
CSATGLPGPTGELFF
TGCAGTGCTACCGGTCTTCCAGGGCCTACCGGGGAGCTGTTTTTT
>15|TRBV2|NA|many|TRBJ2-2
CASSGGSLNTGELFF
TGTGCCAGCAGTGGTGGTAGCCTAAACACCGGGGAGCTGTTTTTT
>16|TRBV7-9|TRBD1|NA|TRBJ2-7
CASSALTGTGAYEQYF
TGTGCCAGCAGCGCTTTGACCGGGACAGGGGCCTACGAGCAGTACTTC
>15|TRBV5-1|NA|many|TRBJ1-2
CASSLAGSQGGGYTF
TGCGCCAGCAGCTTGGCCGGGTCGCAGGGTGGGGGCTACACCTTC
>18|TRBV6-5|NA|few|TRBJ2-2
CASSYGPAGYFRTGELFF
TGTGCCAGCAGTTACGGGCCGGCGGGGTATTTTCGCACCGGGGAGCTGTTTTTT
>15|TRBV13|TRBD1|many|TRBJ1-1
CASSFGTAGNTEAFF
TGTGCCAGCAGCTTTGGGACAGCCGGGAACACTGAAGCTTTCTTT
>14|TRBV10-3|NA|NA|TRBJ2-7
CANSLLGARYEQYF
TGTGCCAACAGCCTCCTGGGGGCGCGGTACGAGCAGTACTTC
>11|TRBV29-1|NA|many|TRBJ1-2
CSAGGHQGYTF
TGCAGCGCCGGGGGCCACCAGGGCTACACCTTC
>15|TRBV7-8|TRBD1|NA|TRBJ1-1
CASSPIDRVNTEAFF
TGTGCCAGCAGCCCAATTGACAGGGTGAACACTGAAGCTTTCTTT
>14|TRBV9|NA|NA|TRBJ2-5
CASSVSGVQETQYF
TGTGCCAGCAGCGTCTCCGGGGTACAAGAGACCCAGTACTTC
>14|TRBV2|NA|NA|TRBJ2-2
CASSGISGTGELFF
TGTGCCAGCAGTGGGATTAGCGGCACCGGGGAGCTGTTTTTT
>13|TRBV20-1|NA|once|TRBJ2-3
CSARADPIDTQYF
TGCAGTGCTAGGGCGGATCCAATAGATACGCAGTATTTT
>19|TRBV19|TRBD1|many|TRBJ1-1
CANQDNRDRRENLNTEAFF
TGTGCCAACCAAGACAATCGGGACAGAAGAGAGAACTTGAACACTGAAGCTTTCTTT
>15|TRBV28|TRBD2|NA|TRBJ2-5
CASSRPDGGEKTQYF
TGTGCCAGCAGTCGACCTGACGGGGGGGAGAAGACCCAGTACTTC
>13|TRBV19|NA|many|TRBJ2-5
CASSYGGQETQYF
TGTGCCAGTAGTTACGGTGGGCAAGAGACCCAGTACTTC
>15|TRBV7-2|TRBD1|many|TRBJ2-5
CASSRGQGGVETQYF
TGTGCCAGCAGCAGAGGACAGGGCGGTGTGGAGACCCAGTACTTC
>12|TRBV4-2|NA|NA|TRBJ1-2
CASSLGRGGYTF
TGTGCCAGCAGCTTGGGGAGGGGAGGCTACACCTTC
>13|TRBV2|NA|many|TRBJ2-7
CASSEPQAYEQYF
TGTGCCAGCAGTGAACCCCAGGCTTACGAGCAGTACTTC
>13|TRBV2|NA|many|TRBJ1-3
CASSEGAGNTIYF
TGTGCCAGCAGTGAAGGGGCTGGAAACACCATATATTTT
>17|TRBV4-3|TRBD2|NA|TRBJ2-3
CASSQPTSGRARDTQYF
TGCGCCAGCAGCCAACCGACTAGCGGGAGGGCCAGAGATACGCAGTATTTT
>12|TRBV13|NA|NA|TRBJ2-6
CASTNGANVLTF
TGTGCCAGCACCAACGGGGCCAACGTCCTGACTTTC
>15|TRBV13|TRBD1|many|TRBJ2-7
CASSLRTGSSYEQYF
TGTGCCAGCAGCTTACGGACAGGGAGCTCCTACGAGCAGTACTTC
>15|TRBV20-1|NA|many|TRBJ1-2
CSASEGRDQNYGYTF
TGCAGTGCTAGTGAAGGGCGGGACCAGAACTATGGCTACACCTTC
>13|TRBV29-1|NA|once|TRBJ1-5
CSVEVNSKQPQHF
TGCAGCGTTGAGGTTAATAGCAAACAGCCACAGCATTTT
>14|TRBV6-5|TRBD1|few|TRBJ1-2
CASQRFDRADGYTF
TGTGCCAGCCAGAGATTTGACAGGGCTGATGGCTACACCTTC
>15|TRBV10-3|NA|NA|TRBJ1-2
CAISAEGGAYYGYTF
TGTGCCATCAGTGCCGAGGGGGGCGCATACTATGGCTACACCTTC
>12|TRBV29-1|TRBD2|NA|TRBJ2-7
CSAGGEFYEQYF
TGCAGCGCGGGGGGTGAGTTCTACGAGCAGTACTTC
>15|TRBV7-2|TRBD2|few|TRBJ2-3
CASSRSGRATDTQYF
TGTGCCAGCAGCCGTAGCGGGAGGGCCACAGATACGCAGTATTTT
>12|TRBV7-2|NA|many|TRBJ2-2
CASSSDTGELFF
TGTGCCAGCAGCTCAGACACCGGGGAGCTGTTTTTT
>14|TRBV29-1|NA|NA|TRBJ1-1
CSVEDGVGDTEAFF
TGCAGCGTTGAGGATGGAGTCGGCGACACTGAAGCTTTCTTT
>15|TRBV10-3|TRBD1|many|TRBJ2-5
CAISERQGAGETQYF
TGTGCCATCAGTGAACGACAGGGGGCTGGAGAGACCCAGTACTTC
>14|TRBV2|NA|NA|TRBJ2-7
CASSLGGHGGEQYF
TGCGCCAGCAGCCTAGGAGGACACGGCGGGGAGCAGTACTTC
>15|TRBV20-1|NA|NA|TRBJ2-5
CSARDWVIPRETQYF
TGCAGTGCTAGAGATTGGGTTATTCCTCGAGAGACCCAGTACTTC
>20|TRBV10-3|NA|few|TRBJ1-6
CAISESEGRPTSSYNSPLHF
TGTGCCATCAGTGAGTCGGAGGGGCGACCAACGAGCTCCTATAATTCACCCCTCCACTTT
>12|TRBV29-1|TRBD1|NA|TRBJ2-5
CSVWTGLETQYF
TGCAGCGTGTGGACAGGGTTGGAGACCCAGTACTTC
>11|TRBV29-1|NA|NA|TRBJ1-2
CSVSFNYGYTF
TGCAGCGTTTCGTTTAACTATGGCTACACCTTC
>13|TRBV30|NA|few|TRBJ1-2
CAWGPSGNYGYTF
TGTGCCTGGGGACCGTCAGGGAACTATGGCTACACCTTC
>15|TRBV9|TRBD1|many|TRBJ1-5
CASSPGTARNQPQHF
TGTGCCAGCAGCCCCGGGACAGCCCGCAATCAGCCCCAGCATTTT
>14|TRBV10-3|NA|few|TRBJ1-6
CAISESTVGTPLHF
TGTGCCATCAGTGAGTCGACGGTGGGCACACCCCTCCACTTT
>14|TRBV7-2|NA|many|TRBJ1-5
CASSSGISNQPQHF
TGTGCCAGCAGCTCCGGGATCAGTAATCAGCCCCAGCATTTT
>15|TRBV10-3|NA|NA|TRBJ2-5
CAISESATDQDTQYF
TGTGCCATCAGTGAGTCAGCTACAGACCAAGATACCCAGTACTTC
>17|TRBV2|TRBD1|NA|TRBJ1-5
CASSQGWDRGLNQPQHF
TGTGCCAGCAGCCAAGGATGGGACAGGGGGCTCAATCAGCCCCAGCATTTT
>14|TRBV5-5|NA|NA|TRBJ1-1
CASSETREFTEAFF
TGTGCCAGCAGCGAAACCAGGGAGTTCACTGAAGCTTTCTTT
>14|TRBV5-6|NA|many|TRBJ1-6
CASSRRQRRGPLHF
TGTGCCAGCAGCCGCCGACAAAGGCGTGGACCCCTCCACTTT
>14|TRBV7-6|TRBD1|many|TRBJ2-7
CASSLTGDGYEQYF
TGTGCCAGCAGCTTAACAGGGGACGGTTACGAGCAGTACTTC
>11|TRBV2|NA|many|TRBJ2-7
CASSGGYEQYF
TGTGCCAGCAGTGGGGGATACGAGCAGTACTTC
>15|TRBV15|NA|NA|TRBJ1-5
CATSREGTSNQPQHF
TGTGCCACCAGCAGGGAAGGCACGAGCAATCAGCCCCAGCATTTT
>14|TRBV2|NA|NA|TRBJ2-7
CASSASFVGDEQYF
TGTGCCAGCAGTGCTTCGTTCGTCGGGGACGAGCAGTACTTC